This T cell receptor (beta chain) stems from a study of blood T cell repertoires in COVID-19. The data were produced by immunoSEQ multiplex PCR, yet TCRdb's version contains in-frame clones alone and is incomplete. The data hold 120,000 or so clones, with roughly 87% observed a single time. CDR1 and CDR2 (germline): LGHNA, YSLEER. This CDR3 region has 13 residues. The V and J ends lost 3 bases and 4 bases, in that order; junction bases with no gene match: 3. The rearrangement joins TRBV4-3 to TRBJ2-7; 7 bases fit TRBD1. The source material was peripheral blood. This TCR was recovered from a man aged 80 or over with active or convalescent COVID-19. The CDR3 here is CASSHIQGYEQYF. CDR3 DNA: TGCGCCAGCAGCCACATACAGGGGTACGAGCAGTACTTC.